The 29 T cell receptor beta chains in this list originate from one sample, sequenced in a study of siplizumab effects on memory and regulatory T cells. The protocol was immunoSEQ multiplex PCR, while the TCRdb copy is restricted to in-frame clones and leaves out a portion. The sample carries around 9,500 clones, around 40% recorded once. For these receptors, no antigen is known. Researchers cocultured the mixed lymphocyte reaction cells at 37°C for approximately six days. Specimen: CFSE-low (dividing) CD4+ T cells sorted from an allogeneic mixed lymphocyte reaction. These TCRs come from a human donor in good health; the cells came from an allogeneic mixed lymphocyte reaction.

This clone has only a few counts. The CDR3 sequence is CASSPPGLENTEAFF. CDR3 sequence (DNA): TGTGCCAGCTCACCACCGGGTCTAGAGAACACTGAAGCTTTCTTT. The chain couples TRBV18 to TRBJ1-1, with D uncertain. Germline CDR1 KGHSH, CDR2 LQKENI. CDR3 length equals 15 residues. V was cut by 0 bases and J by 1 base, with 9 bases left in between.

The chain has TRBV6-6 and TRBJ1-2; TRBD1 might be the D (6 bases). The V end lost 8 bases, the J end lost 13 bases, and 26 bases lay between the germline ends. This CDR3 contains 14 residues. Germline lookup yields CDR1 MNHNY and CDR2 SVGAGI (reference sequence). Written as DNA, the CDR3 is TGTGCCAGCCACCGAAAGGGACAAGGGCAGTTGTGCACCTTC. Translating it yields CASHRKGQGQLCTF.

The chain couples TRBV5-6 to TRBJ2-7, with D hard to call. In germline, CDR1 is SGHDT, CDR2 YYEEEE. Trimming shortened V by 1 base and J by 3 bases, and 2 bases separated the two germline ends. CDR3 size: 11 residues. CDR3 bases: TGTGCCAGCAGCTTGTTCTACGAGCAGTACTTC. Translating it yields CASSLFYEQYF.

Points on this clone: Distinct nucleotide sequences in the sample also encode this CDR3. The genes are TRBV19 and TRBJ2-5; D is undetermined. Germline CDR1 LNHDA, CDR2 SQIVND (reference sequence). This CDR3 is 13 amino acids long. The V end was cut by 0 bases, the J end by 5 bases, with 7 bases between. CDR3 sequence: CASSIDSWETQYF. The CDR3 DNA follows: TGTGCCAGTAGTATAGATTCTTGGGAGACCCAGTACTTC.

By proportion, this clone is medium-sized. The chain links TRBV14 to TRBJ2-7; 10 positions agree with TRBD2. CDR1 is SGHDN and CDR2 is FVKESK in the germline V gene. The CDR3 length is 16 residues. The V and J ends lost 4 bases and 7 bases, in that order; junction bases with no gene match: 13. In nucleotides, the CDR3 is TGTGCCAGCAGCCCCTGGACTAGCGGTCGGAGAGGAGAGCAGTACTTC. Translation: CASSPWTSGRRGEQYF.

The rearrangement links TRBV4-1 to TRBJ2-4, with 10 nucleotides matching TRBD2. The J segment lost 1 base and the V segment lost 1 base, leaving 7 bases of the junction unmatched. CDR3 length: 18 amino acids. CDR1 MGHRA and CDR2 YSYEKL come from the germline V gene. CDR3 bases: TGCGCCAGCAGCCAAGGAGCGGGAGGGCCGCGGGCCAAAAACATTCAGTACTTC. Its protein product is CASSQGAGGPRAKNIQYF.

This chain links TRBV7-2 with TRBJ2-2, with TRBD2 matching over 8 bases. V dropped 5 bases and J dropped 7; count of bases not matched to a gene: 3. The CDR3 has 13 residues. Per the germline V gene, CDR1 is SGHTA and CDR2 is FQGNSA. The CDR3 here is CASSHGTSGELFF. Written as DNA, the CDR3 is TGTGCCAGCAGCCATGGGACTAGCGGGGAGCTGTTTTTT.

As DNA, the CDR3 is TGTGCCAGCAGCTTAGAGGGGGTCGGCGGGGAGCTGTTTTTT. Its protein is CASSLEGVGGELFF. This chain joins TRBV7-9 and TRBJ2-2; tentatively, D is TRBD1 (6 bases). Trimming removed 1 base from V and 7 bases from J, with 10 bases in between. This CDR3 is 14 amino acids long. Germline assignment: CDR1 SEHNR and CDR2 FQNEAQ (reference sequence).

This clone came up a few times. This chain connects TRBV7-9 to TRBJ2-5; 10 bases are shared with TRBD2. J was trimmed by 4 bases and V by 3 bases; bases with no gene match: 8. Germline V gene sequence: CDR1 SEHNR, CDR2 FQNEAQ (reference sequence). The CDR3 spans 16 residues. The chain's CDR3 is CASSLASGSWVETQYF. The CDR3, as DNA: TGTGCCAGCAGCTTGGCTAGCGGGAGTTGGGTAGAGACCCAGTACTTC. The entire variable domain, with the rest obtained from reference TRBV7-9 and TRBJ2-5, is as follows: DTGVSQNPRHKITKRGQNVTFRCDPISEHNRLYWYRQTLGQGPEFLTYFQNEAQLEKSRLLSDRFSAERPKGSFSTLEIQRTEQGDSAMYLCASSLASGSWVETQYFGPGTRLLVL.

CDR3 in amino acids: CASSVRDRQPYTF. Written as DNA, the CDR3 is TGTGCCAGCAGCGTAAGGGACAGGCAACCCTACACCTTC. The chain has TRBV9 and TRBJ1-2; TRBD1 matches at 8 bases. The J segment lost 10 bases and the V segment lost 1 base, leaving 6 bases of the junction unmatched. Germline CDR1 is SGDLS and CDR2 is YYNGEE. This CDR3 has 13 amino acids.

This clone is medium-sized (0.01 to 0.1%) in the sample. The chain couples TRBV28 to TRBJ1-3; TRBD1 matches 8 bases. The J segment lost 7 bases and the V segment lost 4 bases, leaving 6 bases of the junction unmatched. This CDR3 spans 14 amino acids. CDR1 is MDHEN and CDR2 is SYDVKM in the germline V gene. In DNA, the CDR3 is TGTGCCAGCAGTTCGACAGGGGTAGGCAACACCATATATTTT. Amino acids: CASSSTGVGNTIYF.

Regarding this clone: A read error may be the cause here, since a much bigger clone is one base away. This sequence joins TRBV19 and TRBJ2-2, with D tentatively TRBD1 (6 bases). From germline, CDR1 is LNHDA and CDR2 SQIVND (reference sequence). Trimming took 8 bases from V and 4 from J, leaving 17 bases between them. This CDR3 has 15 amino acids. In DNA, the CDR3 is TGTGCCAGTGGCGAACAGGGATTGGGCACCGGGGAGCTGTTTTTT. The encoded protein is CASGEQGLGTGELFF. Full variable domain (missing parts from reference TRBV19 and TRBJ2-2): DGGITQSPKYLFRKEGQNVTLSCEQNLNHDAMYWYRQDPGQGLRLIYYSQIVNDFQKGDIAEGYSVSREKKESFPLTVTSAQKNPTAFYLCASGEQGLGTGELFFGEGSRLTVL.

V and J are TRBV11-3 and TRBJ1-1; 9 nucleotides line up with TRBD1. Germline CDR1 reads SGHNT; CDR2 reads YENEEA. CDR3 length: 17 residues. V shed 4 bases, J shed 0 bases, and the junction held 9 bases outside the gene matches. The CDR3 DNA reads as TGTGCCAGCAGCTCCTACAGGGGGCCGGGTATGAACACTGAAGCTTTCTTT. Amino acid sequence: CASSSYRGPGMNTEAFF. The full variable domain, completed using reference TRBV11-3 and TRBJ1-1, is EAGVVQSPRYKIIEKKQPVAFWCNPISGHNTLYWYLQNLGQGPELLIRYENEEAVDDSQLPKDRFSAERLKGVDSTLKIQPAELGDSAVYLCASSSYRGPGMNTEAFFGQGTRLTVV.

V and J are TRBV5-8 and TRBJ2-4; the D gene is possibly TRBD1 (6 bases). Trimming stripped 4 bases from V and 1 base from J, with 9 bases between. Germline V gene lookup returns CDR1 SGHTS and CDR2 YDEGEE. CDR3 length: 14 residues. The CDR3 loop is CASSLQGAKNIQYF. In DNA form, the CDR3 reads TGTGCCAGCAGCCTTCAGGGGGCCAAAAACATTCAGTACTTC.

By sample share, this clone is medium-sized. This chain joins TRBV6-1 and TRBJ2-7, with D perhaps assigned TRBD1 or TRBD2 (5 bases each). Trimming left V 7 bases short and J 0 bases short, with 13 bases between. There are 14 residues in the CDR3. Germline loops: CDR1 MNHNS, CDR2 SASEGT. The CDR3 DNA sequence: TGTGCCAGCATGTGGGACGTAACCTCCTACGAGCAGTACTTC. Residues: CASMWDVTSYEQYF.

In this sample, this clone turned up a few times. V gene TRBV10-3 combines with J gene TRBJ2-1; TRBD2 aligns across 9 bases. The V and J ends lost 10 bases and 7 bases, in that order; junction bases with no gene match: 8. The CDR3 extends over 13 amino acids. Germline assignment: CDR1 ENHRY and CDR2 SYGVKD. The CDR3 nucleotides read TGTGCCACGCGGGAGGGCCTCTTTAATGAGCAGTTCTTC. As protein: CATREGLFNEQFF.

DNA for the CDR3: TGCAGCGTTGAATTGGGGTTACCTGCGCAGTATTTT. Amino acids: CSVELGLPAQYF. The chain uses TRBV29-1 and TRBJ2-3, with D uncertain. Germline V gene sequence: CDR1 SQVTM, CDR2 ANQGSEA. V lost 2 bases to trimming and J lost 10 bases, with 13 bases between them. The CDR3 has 12 amino acids.

With regard to this clone: The identical CDR3 is also encoded by other nucleotide sequences in the sample. The CDR3 bases are TGTGCCAGCAGTTTAAAACTAGCTGCCTACGAGCAGTACTTC. It specifies CASSLKLAAYEQYF. J is TRBJ2-7 and V is TRBV28; tentative D call: TRBD2 (6 bases). Trimming shortened V by 2 bases and J by 2 bases, and 10 bases separated the two germline ends. CDR1 is MDHEN and CDR2 is SYDVKM in the germline V gene. The CDR3 length is 14 residues.

In this sample, this clone turned up once. The chain joins TRBV4-2 to TRBJ2-7, with D hard to call. This CDR3 is 11 amino acids long. V was clipped by 5 bases and J by 3 bases, with 5 bases between them. Germline CDR1 and CDR2: LGHNA and YNFKEQ. CDR3 in DNA: TGTGCCAGCAGCTTGTTCTACGAGCAGTACTTC. As protein: CASSLFYEQYF.

The chain links TRBV4-3 to TRBJ2-5, with D perhaps matching TRBD2 (6 bases). CDR1 LGHNA and CDR2 YSLEER come from the germline V gene. The CDR3 loop spans 14 amino acids. V lost 4 bases and J lost 5, with 14 bases in between. Here the CDR3 reads CASSRGLARETQYF. The CDR3 nucleotides are TGCGCCAGCAGCCGGGGACTTGCGCGGGAGACCCAGTACTTC.

As DNA, the CDR3 is TGTGCCAGCAGCCCGGGATTAATCAACTACAATGAGCAGTTCTTC. Translated: CASSPGLINYNEQFF. The gene calls are TRBV6-5 and TRBJ2-1, with D maybe TRBD2 (5 bases). V dropped 6 bases and J dropped 3 bases, with 15 bases sitting between them. The CDR3 totals 15 residues. Germline-derived CDR1 and CDR2 are MNHEY and SVGAGI.

This clone appeared a few times. V usage is TRBV7-3 and J usage is TRBJ2-2, with D perhaps TRBD2 (6 bases). CDR3 length: 14 residues. V gave up 3 bases and J gave up 4 bases, with 9 bases separating them. Per germline, CDR1 SGHTA and CDR2 FQGTGA. CDR3 sequence: CASSFVGSTGELFF. In DNA form, the CDR3 reads TGTGCCAGCAGCTTTGTCGGGAGCACCGGGGAGCTGTTTTTT.

This rearrangement joins TRBV27 to TRBJ1-4, with unresolved D. The CDR3 is 14 residues long. Trimming shortened V by 8 bases and J by 1 base, and 11 bases separated the two germline ends. CDR1 and CDR2 from the germline V gene are MNHEY and SMNVEV (reference sequence). The CDR3 coding sequence is TGTGCCAGCGGGTCCCTGGGAACTAATGAAAAACTGTTTTTT. Translating gives CASGSLGTNEKLFF.

This clone was counted a few times. The V call is TRBV9, the J call TRBJ2-6; TRBD2 agrees at 8 bases. The CDR3 has 18 amino acids. V was pared by 4 bases and J by 4 bases, with 13 bases of the junction left unmatched. Germline lookup yields CDR1 SGDLS and CDR2 YYNGEE. The CDR3 DNA is TGTGCCAGCAGCACCCGTCGAGCGGGAGTACCCGGGGCCAACGTCCTGACTTTC. Translated, it gives CASSTRRAGVPGANVLTF.

This clone was seen a few times. The chain combines TRBV5-1 with TRBJ2-1; a weak D match, TRBD2 (5 bases). V was pared by 0 bases and J by 8 bases, with 12 bases between. The CDR3 is 14 amino acids. Per the germline V gene, CDR1 is SGHRS and CDR2 is YFSETQ. CDR3 residues: CASSLGLPGDEQFF. CDR3 DNA sequence: TGCGCCAGCAGCTTGGGACTACCCGGGGATGAGCAGTTCTTC.

In this sample, this clone is medium-sized. The rearrangement joins TRBV7-9 to TRBJ2-3, with 7 bases matching TRBD2. Trimming at V came to 0 bases and at J to 2 bases, leaving 5 bases not matched to a gene. The CDR3 is 16 residues long. The V gene's germline CDR1 is SEHNR and CDR2 FQNEAQ (reference sequence). The CDR3 DNA reads TGTGCCAGCAGCTTAGCGGGCGGGAGTGTCACAGATACGCAGTATTTT. Translated, it gives CASSLAGGSVTDTQYF.

This chain uses TRBV4-2 with TRBJ1-2; TRBD1 is a possible D gene (5 bases). Germline CDR1 and CDR2: LGHNA and YNFKEQ. The CDR3 spans 16 residues. The V end lost 3 bases, the J end lost 2 bases, and 16 bases lay between the germline ends. The CDR3 DNA reads TGTGCCAGCAGCCAGTGGGGGGGGACGGTAAACTATGGCTACACCTTC. As protein: CASSQWGGTVNYGYTF.

In this sample, this clone is medium-sized. The V gene is TRBV5-1, the J gene TRBJ1-2; D is undetermined. Trimming shortened V by 1 base and J by 0 bases, and 7 bases separated the two germline ends. CDR1 and CDR2 (germline): SGHRS, YFSETQ. The length of the CDR3 is 14 residues. The CDR3 reads CASSLISTNYGYTF. CDR3 sequence (DNA): TGCGCCAGCAGCTTGATTAGCACTAACTATGGCTACACCTTC.

J is TRBJ1-2 and V is TRBV18, with D possibly matching TRBD1 (5 bases). Germline CDR1 reads KGHSH; CDR2 reads LQKENI. The CDR3 sequence is 14 residues long. Between the trimmed V and J ends, which lost 5 bases and 4 bases, there was a span of 14 bases. CDR3 in amino acids: CASSGAEKSYGYTF. In DNA, the CDR3 is TGTGCCAGCTCAGGGGCAGAAAAATCCTATGGCTACACCTTC.